The 3 T cell receptor beta chains below were found in one sample sequenced in a study of chemoradiotherapy in HPV16-positive cancers. TCRdb's table, derived via immunoSEQ multiplex PCR, lists solely in-frame clones and lacks some. The sample comprises more than 30,000 clones, around 89% of which are singletons, and 3% to 3.5% rests with the top ten. The sequencing here drew on blood, taken from a patient who underwent chemoradiotherapy. These receptor sequences come from a human donor with HPV-associated anogenital cancer.

This clone was detected once. The rearrangement links TRBV19 to TRBJ1-3; no clear D. The germline V gene encodes CDR1 LNHDA and CDR2 SQIVND (reference sequence). Trimming removed 9 bases at V and 0 bases at J, with 15 bases between. The CDR3 length is 15 residues. For the CDR3, the DNA is TGTGCCAGCGGCGGAGGGCTGAGCTCTGGAAACACCATATATTTT. This gives the protein CASGGGLSSGNTIYF.

The J gene is TRBJ2-3, the V gene TRBV7-3, with 9 bases fitting TRBD2. The CDR3 consists of 15 residues. The V segment lost 5 bases and the J segment 7 bases; nucleotides outside the gene matches: 10. Germline assignment: CDR1 SGHTA and CDR2 FQGTGA. CDR3 region: CASSPLAGNEYTQYF. The CDR3 DNA reads TGTGCCAGCAGCCCTCTAGCGGGGAACGAATATACGCAGTATTTT.

This chain uses TRBV9 with TRBJ2-1, with TRBD1 matching 8 bases. Germline CDR1 reads SGDLS; CDR2 reads YYNGEE. After removal of 4 bases from V and 3 bases from J, the junction contained 6 bases not matched to a gene. The CDR3 runs to 15 residues. CDR3 region: CASSLRQGSYNEQFF. DNA for the CDR3: TGTGCCAGCAGCCTAAGACAGGGGAGCTACAATGAGCAGTTCTTC. The full variable domain, its missing parts supplied by reference TRBV9 and TRBJ2-1, is DSGVTQTPKHLITATGQRVTLRCSPRSGDLSVYWYQQSLDQGLQFLIQYYNGEERAKGNILERFSAQQFPDLHSELNLSSLELGDSALYFCASSLRQGSYNEQFFGPGTRLTVL.